This T cell receptor beta chain was retrieved from a study of control samples from healthy donors and cancer patients (dated by TCRdb to 2018 to 2020). Receptor amplification or capture employed the immunoSEQ multiplex PCR assay. The immuneACCESS repertoire file appears here via TCRdb, limited to in-frame rearrangements. These files lack a portion of the clones; in checked studies, under half of the deficit traces to unresolved V genes, and the cause of the others is not known. Counted in this sample were about 50,000 clones; 94% of them appeared once. The ten largest make up 3.5% to 4% of the sample. The CDR3 runs 13 residues from the cysteine to the phenylalanine. The CDR3 DNA has 39 bases and is translated from base 1. The germline V gene (reference sequence) gives CDR1 as GTSNPN and CDR2 as SVGIG. V lost 5 bases and J lost 14 bases; the stretch between them is 19 bases long. As for this clone: Its recognized antigen is unknown. There are no base qualities to consult, and no much larger clone falls within one base.

Sequences were obtained from blood. The chain is assembled from TRBV30 and TRBJ1-6; possibly the D gene is TRBD1, per 6 matching bases. This TCR was sampled from a man aged 30 to 39 in good health. The CDR3 in this case is CAWGQSHPTALHF. DNA sequence: TGTGCCTGGGGACAGTCCCACCCGACGGCCCTCCACTTT.